This TCR beta chain stems from a study of cytomegalovirus exposure and HLA in healthy donors. General observations from the study: The productive fraction for most TCR beta V segments was about 87% or about 30% in an earlier analysis.

This CDR3 is built from 14 residues. J was trimmed by 4 bases and V by 7 bases; bases with no gene match: 9. CDR1 and CDR2 from the germline V gene are MNHEY and SVGAGI. It was with 60 Vbeta and 13 Jbeta primers that the PCR ran. Clones were read by immunoSEQ multiplex PCR, and TCRdb kept only the in-frame ones, dropping some. The sample consists of some 180,000 clones, approximately 70% of them appearing once. Turning to this clone: Its antigen is not identified.

The receptor was derived from a woman in her twenties or thirties in good health and CMV-seronegative. This chain links TRBV6-5 with TRBJ1-2; TRBD1 aligns across 7 bases. Sample: PBMCs. Here the CDR3 DNA reads TGTGCCAGCAATACAGGACAGGAGAGCTATGGCTACACCTTC. Protein sequence: CASNTGQESYGYTF.